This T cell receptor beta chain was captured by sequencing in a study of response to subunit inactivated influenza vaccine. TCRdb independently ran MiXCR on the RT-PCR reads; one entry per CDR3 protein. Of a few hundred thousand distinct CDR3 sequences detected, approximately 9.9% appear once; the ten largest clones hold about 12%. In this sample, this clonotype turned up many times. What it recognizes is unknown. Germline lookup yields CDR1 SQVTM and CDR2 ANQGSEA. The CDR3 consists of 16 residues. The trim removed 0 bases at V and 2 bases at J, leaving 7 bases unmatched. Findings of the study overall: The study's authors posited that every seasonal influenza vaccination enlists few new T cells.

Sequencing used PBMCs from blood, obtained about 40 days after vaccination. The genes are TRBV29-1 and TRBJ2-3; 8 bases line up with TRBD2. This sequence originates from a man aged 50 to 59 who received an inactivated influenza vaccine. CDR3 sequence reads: CSVEDHGGGTTDTQYF. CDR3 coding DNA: TGCAGCGTTGAAGATCACGGCGGGGGGACCACAGATACGCAGTATTTT.